A selection of T cell receptor beta chains follows, all from one sample in a study of T cells in Graves' hyperthyroidism and ophthalmopathy. TCRdb reprocessed the multiplex PCR reads with MiXCR, giving one entry per CDR3 protein. The data contain 500,000 to 700,000 distinct CDR3 sequences, over 15% of them singletons. Sequenced input: blood. These TCRs come from a woman aged 18-29 years with Graves' hyperthyroidism. The CDR3 runs from the conserved cysteine through the conserved F or W. The D gene is left open where the match is weak. Not every row has a clone size; where given, it reads once, few, many or a size class.

d_call j_call clone_size v_call cdr3_aa cdr3_nt
. TRBJ2-7 many TRBV4-1 CASSQVGGYYEQYF TGCGCCAGCAGCCAAGTGGGCGGTTACTACGAGCAGTACTTC
. TRBJ2-2 many TRBV12-3/TRBV12-4 CASRLAGTANTGELFF TGTGCCAGCAGGTTAGCCGGGACGGCGAACACCGGGGAGCTGTTTTTT
TRBD2 TRBJ2-7 . TRBV4-1 CASSRDYNYEQYF TGCGCCAGCAGCCGGGACTACAACTACGAGCAGTACTTC
TRBD2 TRBJ2-1 . TRBV2 CASSGDSGLRNEQFF TGTGCCAGCAGTGGAGATAGCGGGCTGAGGAATGAGCAGTTCTTC
. TRBJ2-5 . TRBV11-2 CASSQLNIGLKETQYF TGTGCCAGCAGCCAACTTAATATTGGCCTAAAAGAGACCCAGTACTTC
TRBD2 TRBJ2-5 . TRBV20-1 CSARDHRTSGGEIQYF TGCAGTGCTAGAGATCATAGGACTAGCGGGGGAGAGATCCAGTACTTC
. TRBJ1-2 . TRBV14 CASSQGRRGGGYGYTF TGTGCCAGCAGCCAAGGGAGGAGGGGCGGAGGCTATGGCTACACCTTC
. TRBJ1-2 few TRBV7-2 CASSLDRVEGYTF TGTGCCAGCAGCTTAGATCGTGTGGAAGGCTACACCTTC
. TRBJ2-7 many TRBV20-1 CSAQQGGEQYF TGCAGTGCTCAGCAGGGAGGCGAGCAGTACTTC
TRBD1 TRBJ2-1 many TRBV5-1 CASSLSTGQGFYNEQFF TGCGCCAGCAGCTTGAGTACGGGACAGGGGTTCTACAATGAGCAGTTCTTC
. TRBJ1-2 many TRBV30 CASGTGYGYTF TGTGCCTCCGGGACGGGCTATGGCTACACCTTC
. TRBJ2-5 many TRBV2 CASRGSWETQYF TGTGCCAGCAGAGGGTCATGGGAGACCCAGTACTTC
. TRBJ2-6 many TRBV28 CASSLTLTGANVLTF TGTGCCAGCAGTTTAACCCTTACCGGGGCCAACGTCCTGACTTTC
. TRBJ1-5 few TRBV4-3 CASSQVRQPNQPQHF TGCGCCAGCAGCCAAGTACGACAACCGAATCAGCCCCAGCATTTT
TRBD2 TRBJ2-5 many TRBV2 CASRETSAETQYF TGTGCCAGCAGAGAGACTAGCGCCGAGACCCAGTACTTC
. TRBJ2-5 many TRBV15 CATSRGQQETQYF TGTGCCACCAGCAGAGGACAGCAAGAGACCCAGTACTTC
. TRBJ2-7 many TRBV7-9 CASSFEGPLYEQYF TGTGCCAGCAGCTTCGAAGGCCCCCTCTACGAGCAGTACTTC
TRBD1 TRBJ1-2 . TRBV20-1 CSATRGTAYGYTF TGCAGTGCTACCCGGGGGACAGCGTATGGCTACACCTTC
TRBD2 TRBJ2-2 many TRBV2 CASSRTSGSPGELFF TGTGCCAGCAGCCGGACTAGCGGGAGCCCCGGGGAGCTGTTTTTT
. TRBJ2-6 few TRBV6-6 CASSYSGGARGANVLTF TGTGCCAGCAGTTACTCGGGGGGGGCGCGGGGGGCCAACGTCCTGACTTTC
. TRBJ2-1 many TRBV24-1 CATSSHGRGPYNEQFF TGTGCCACCAGTTCCCACGGGCGGGGTCCCTACAATGAGCAGTTCTTC
. TRBJ1-6 many TRBV7-3 CASSLLGAGNSPLHF TGTGCCAGCAGCTTACTGGGGGCTGGTAATTCACCCCTCCACTTT
. TRBJ2-4 . TRBV11-2 CASSLVAGIAKNIQYF TGTGCCAGCAGCTTAGTGGCGGGGATTGCCAAAAACATTCAGTACTTC
TRBD2 TRBJ2-7 many TRBV7-2 CASSLVSAGATFLRVEQYF TGTGCCAGCAGCTTAGTATCGGCGGGAGCTACCTTTTTGAGAGTCGAGCAGTACTTC
. TRBJ1-2 many TRBV2 CASSGRQYGYTF TGTGCCAGCAGTGGTCGACAGTATGGCTACACCTTC
. TRBJ2-3 many TRBV6-2/TRBV6-3 CASSYSLQDAQYF TGTGCCAGCAGTTACTCTCTCCAGGATGCGCAGTATTTT
. TRBJ1-1 many TRBV7-7 CASSQTSDAEAFF TGTGCTAGCAGTCAAACATCGGATGCTGAAGCTTTCTTT
TRBD1 TRBJ1-6 few TRBV7-9 CASQGQSSYNSPLHF TGTGCCAGCCAGGGACAGAGCTCCTATAATTCACCCCTCCACTTT
. TRBJ1-1 . TRBV3-1 CASRANGGSEAFF TGTGCCAGCAGGGCAAACGGGGGCTCTGAAGCTTTCTTT
. TRBJ2-7 many TRBV6-1 CASTGRYSYEQYF TGTGCCAGCACTGGGAGATACTCCTACGAGCAGTACTTC
. TRBJ2-7 . TRBV14 CASSQDLPGEQYF TGTGCCAGCAGCCAAGATCTTCCAGGCGAGCAGTACTTC
TRBD2 TRBJ2-1 many TRBV11-3 CASSLGIAGGDNEQFF TGTGCCAGCAGCTTAGGGATAGCGGGAGGGGACAATGAGCAGTTCTTC
TRBD1 TRBJ2-5 many TRBV12-3/TRBV12-4 CASRRDRAETQYF TGTGCCAGCAGGCGGGACAGGGCAGAGACCCAGTACTTC
TRBD2 TRBJ2-7 once TRBV20-1 CSARSGLAGGYYEQYF TGCAGTGCTAGATCCGGACTAGCGGGAGGATACTACGAGCAGTACTTC
. TRBJ2-7 many TRBV7-2 CASSLTPYEQYF TGTGCCAGCAGCTTAACCCCCTACGAGCAGTACTTC
TRBD1 TRBJ2-7 many TRBV11-2 CASSLKDRGTYEQYF TGTGCCAGCAGCTTAAAGGACAGGGGAACCTACGAGCAGTACTTC
. TRBJ1-1 once TRBV11-2 CASSLRQVAFF TGTGCCAGCAGCCTCAGACAGGTTGCTTTCTTT
TRBD2 TRBJ2-7 few TRBV18 CASSPLGSGTIEQYF TGTGCCAGCTCACCACTAGGTAGCGGGACTATCGAGCAGTACTTC
. TRBJ1-2 many TRBV11-2 CASSLSEDGYTF TGTGCCAGCAGCTTATCGGAGGATGGCTACACCTTC
. TRBJ1-1 many TRBV30 CAWRGQKNTEAFF TGTGCCTGGAGAGGCCAGAAGAACACTGAAGCTTTCTTT
TRBD1 TRBJ1-2 . TRBV12-3/TRBV12-4 CASQGANYGYTF TGTGCCTCCCAGGGGGCTAACTATGGCTACACCTTC
TRBD1 TRBJ2-7 . TRBV2 CASRADRVSYEQYF TGTGCCAGCAGAGCGGACAGGGTCTCCTACGAGCAGTACTTC
. TRBJ2-5 many TRBV12-3/TRBV12-4 CASSISAQETQYF TGTGCCAGCAGTATTTCCGCCCAAGAGACCCAGTACTTC
. TRBJ2-7 many TRBV7-2 CASSLWPHGRSSYEQYF TGTGCCAGCAGCTTATGGCCCCATGGACGTAGCTCCTACGAGCAGTACTTC
. TRBJ1-1 many TRBV2 CASSAPRTEAFF TGTGCCAGCAGCGCACCCCGGACTGAAGCTTTCTTT
. TRBJ1-4 . TRBV7-9 CASSLWAERNEKLFF TGTGCCAGCAGCTTATGGGCGGAACGAAATGAAAAACTGTTTTTT
TRBD1 TRBJ2-5 many TRBV7-9 CASSIGQGVETQYF TGTGCCAGCAGCATCGGACAGGGGGTAGAGACCCAGTACTTC
. TRBJ1-3 few TRBV20-1 CSARDLMAAHHSGNTIYF TGCAGTGCTAGAGACCTGATGGCCGCCCACCACTCTGGAAACACCATATATTTT